Reported below is one TCR beta chain. Antigen: not known. The CDR3 is 13 amino acids. Between the trimmed V and J ends, which lost 6 bases and 5 bases, there was a span of 10 bases. CDR1 and CDR2 from the germline V gene are SGHAT and FQNNGV. Three pembrolizumab responders had their TCRs sequenced. The protocol was immunoSEQ multiplex PCR, while the TCRdb copy is restricted to in-frame clones and leaves out a portion. The data show roughly 14,000 clones, roughly 84% seen once. This sample is part of a study of PD-1 blockade in mismatch repair-deficient tumors. Notes on the study in general: Tumor-resident clones, often undetectable pretreatment in blood, expanded then contracted after pembrolizumab.

The source was PBMCs, collected before pembrolizumab treatment. The clonotype originates from an adult with mismatch repair-deficient cancer. The chain uses TRBV11-2 and TRBJ2-2; D unresolved. CDR3 protein: CASRARGTGELFF. The CDR3 nucleotides are TGTGCCAGCAGAGCTAGAGGAACCGGGGAGCTGTTTTTT. Full variable domain (missing parts from reference TRBV11-2 and TRBJ2-2): EAGVAQSPRYKIIEKRQSVAFWCNPISGHATLYWYQQILGQGPKLLIQFQNNGVVDDSQLPKDRFSAERLKGVDSTLKIQPAKLEDSAVYLCASRARGTGELFFGEGSRLTVL.